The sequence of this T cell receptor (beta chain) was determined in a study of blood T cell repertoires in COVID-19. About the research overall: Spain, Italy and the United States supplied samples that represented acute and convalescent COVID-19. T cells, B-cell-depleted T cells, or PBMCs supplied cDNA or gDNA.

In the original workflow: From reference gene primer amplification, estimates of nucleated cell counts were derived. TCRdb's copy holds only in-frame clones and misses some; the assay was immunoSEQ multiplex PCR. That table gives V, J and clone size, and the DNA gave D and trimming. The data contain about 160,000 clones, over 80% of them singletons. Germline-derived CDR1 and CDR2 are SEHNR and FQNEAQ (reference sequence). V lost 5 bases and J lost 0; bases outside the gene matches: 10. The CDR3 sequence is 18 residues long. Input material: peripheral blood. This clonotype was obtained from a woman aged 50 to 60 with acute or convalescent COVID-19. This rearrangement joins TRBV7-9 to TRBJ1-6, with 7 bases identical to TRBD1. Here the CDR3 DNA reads TGTGCCAGCAGCGCATATAACAGGGGAATCTCCTATAATTCACCCCTCCACTTT. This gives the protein CASSAYNRGISYNSPLHF.